What follows are 2 T cell receptor beta chains derived from one specimen sequenced in a study of chemoradiotherapy in HPV16-positive cancers. Method: immunoSEQ multiplex PCR; TCRdb's copy keeps in-frame clones and lacks some. The repertoire holds 20,000 to 25,000 clones, with about 90% as singletons. Sequences were derived from blood, sampled from a patient who underwent chemoradiotherapy. The receptors originated from a human donor with HPV-associated anogenital cancer.

The chain uses TRBV28 and TRBJ2-7; possibly TRBD1 or TRBD2 for D (6 bases each). The CDR3 loop spans 17 amino acids. V dropped 0 bases and J dropped 1 base, with 16 bases sitting between them. CDR1 and CDR2 (germline): MDHEN, SYDVKM. CDR3 in DNA: TGTGCCAGCAGTTTATGGAGGGGGGACATTAGATCCTACGAGCAGTACTTC. The encoded protein is CASSLWRGDIRSYEQYF.

This chain joins TRBV19 and TRBJ2-1, with TRBD2 as a possible D gene (5 bases). CDR3 length: 15 amino acids. The germline V gene encodes CDR1 LNHDA and CDR2 SQIVND (reference sequence). The germline V and J ends were trimmed by 3 bases and 7 bases, with 16 bases remaining between them. The CDR3 coding sequence is TGTGCCAGTAGTATCGGGAACCCCCTGACAAATGAGCAGTTCTTC. Translating it yields CASSIGNPLTNEQFF.